This is a list of T cell receptor beta chains from one sample in a study of blood T cell repertoires in COVID-19. Using immunoSEQ multiplex PCR, the repertoire was profiled, and TCRdb retains in-frame clones only, with some absent. Here the sample spans 270,000 or so clones, more than 80% being singletons. The sample was peripheral blood. Every receptor here comes from a woman aged 25 to 45 with active or convalescent COVID-19. Both conserved end residues are part of each CDR3. A D gene is named only where the DNA matches it firmly. Some rows mark clone size as missing; the rest say once, few, many or name a class of expanded clone.

j_gene: TRBJ1-2; abundance: NA; v_gene: TRBV6-5; d_gene: NA; CDR3nt: TGTGCCAGCACCCGCGTACGGGGAGCTAACTATGGCTACACCTTC; CDR3aa: CASTRVRGANYGYTF
j_gene: TRBJ2-5; abundance: NA; v_gene: TRBV5-5; d_gene: TRBD2; CDR3nt: TGTGCCAGCAGCCGGCAAGCGGGGGGGTACCAAGAGACCCAGTACTTC; CDR3aa: CASSRQAGGYQETQYF
j_gene: TRBJ1-5; abundance: NA; v_gene: TRBV28; d_gene: NA; CDR3nt: TGTGCCAGCAGCCTACAGGGAGGGGGGGAGTGGCCCCAGCATTTT; CDR3aa: CASSLQGGGEWPQHF
j_gene: TRBJ1-6; abundance: NA; v_gene: TRBV18; d_gene: TRBD1; CDR3nt: TGTGCCACCCGAACCGGGGGCGACAGGGGGAATTCACCCCTCCACTTT; CDR3aa: CATRTGGDRGNSPLHF
j_gene: TRBJ1-6; abundance: NA; v_gene: TRBV28; d_gene: NA; CDR3nt: TGTGCCAGCGGGGTTCGGGGAGACAATTCACCCCTCCACTTT; CDR3aa: CASGVRGDNSPLHF
j_gene: TRBJ2-3; abundance: NA; v_gene: TRBV6-5; d_gene: TRBD2; CDR3nt: TGTGCCAGCAAGCGGGGGCTTAGCACAGATACGCAGTATTTT; CDR3aa: CASKRGLSTDTQYF
j_gene: TRBJ1-5; abundance: NA; v_gene: TRBV19; d_gene: TRBD1; CDR3nt: TGTGCCAGTAGTCCCAGGGGGGACAGAAATCAGCCCCAGCATTTT; CDR3aa: CASSPRGDRNQPQHF
j_gene: TRBJ1-1; abundance: NA; v_gene: TRBV11-1; d_gene: TRBD1; CDR3nt: TGTGCCAGCAGCTTAGGATTATCTCGGGACAGGGACCAAGCTTTCTTT; CDR3aa: CASSLGLSRDRDQAFF
j_gene: TRBJ2-7; abundance: NA; v_gene: TRBV5-8; d_gene: TRBD1; CDR3nt: TGTGCCAGCAGCATCGACAGGGGGGCGGTGAGAACCTACGAGCAGTACTTC; CDR3aa: CASSIDRGAVRTYEQYF
j_gene: TRBJ2-1; abundance: NA; v_gene: TRBV15; d_gene: TRBD2; CDR3nt: TGTGCCACCAGCTCGGCGGGGGTTTCGAGGAATGAGCAGTTCTTC; CDR3aa: CATSSAGVSRNEQFF
j_gene: TRBJ2-1; abundance: once; v_gene: TRBV24-1; d_gene: TRBD1; CDR3nt: TGTGCCACCGCTACGGACAGGGGGTCCAATGAGCAGTTCTTC; CDR3aa: CATATDRGSNEQFF
j_gene: TRBJ2-3; abundance: NA; v_gene: TRBV28; d_gene: TRBD1; CDR3nt: TGTGCCAGCAGTTTGTCGGGACAGGGGCTCACAGATACGCAGTATTTT; CDR3aa: CASSLSGQGLTDTQYF
j_gene: TRBJ1-2; abundance: NA; v_gene: TRBV3-1/TRBV3-2; d_gene: NA; CDR3nt: TGTGCCAGCAGCCAGATGGGGGGTGGTGCAGGCTACACCTTC; CDR3aa: CASSQMGGGAGYTF
j_gene: TRBJ2-2; abundance: NA; v_gene: TRBV18; d_gene: NA; CDR3nt: TGTGCCAGCTCACCAGCAGGGGCGACCGGGGAGCTGTTTTTT; CDR3aa: CASSPAGATGELFF
j_gene: TRBJ2-2; abundance: once; v_gene: TRBV14; d_gene: TRBD2; CDR3nt: TGTGCCAGCAGCCAGTCTCTCGGGGGGGCAGTTACCGGGGAGCTGTTTTTT; CDR3aa: CASSQSLGGAVTGELFF
j_gene: TRBJ1-1; abundance: NA; v_gene: TRBV12-3/TRBV12-4; d_gene: NA; CDR3nt: TGTGCCAGCAGTTTGGGCACGAACACTGAAGCTTTCTTT; CDR3aa: CASSLGTNTEAFF
j_gene: TRBJ1-6; abundance: NA; v_gene: TRBV5-4; d_gene: NA; CDR3nt: TGTGCCAGCAGCTCCGCGCGGGGGTTTAATTCACCCCTCCACTTT; CDR3aa: CASSSARGFNSPLHF
j_gene: TRBJ2-7; abundance: NA; v_gene: TRBV5-6; d_gene: NA; CDR3nt: TGTGCCAGCAGCGATCGGGTAGGCAGGGTATCCCCCCTCTCCTACGAGCAGTACTTC; CDR3aa: CASSDRVGRVSPLSYEQYF
j_gene: TRBJ1-3; abundance: NA; v_gene: TRBV6-1; d_gene: NA; CDR3nt: TGTGCCAGCAGTGAAGCGCTTCCGGGACACTTCTCTGGAAACACCATATATTTT; CDR3aa: CASSEALPGHFSGNTIYF
j_gene: TRBJ1-5; abundance: NA; v_gene: TRBV2; d_gene: NA; CDR3nt: TGTGCCAGCAGTGAAAGGGAGCCCAATCAGCCCCAGCATTTT; CDR3aa: CASSEREPNQPQHF
j_gene: TRBJ2-5; abundance: NA; v_gene: TRBV4-3; d_gene: TRBD2; CDR3nt: TGCGCCAGCAGCCAAGATCTGGGACTAGCGGGAAACTCCAGGGAGACCCAGTACTTC; CDR3aa: CASSQDLGLAGNSRETQYF
j_gene: TRBJ1-5; abundance: NA; v_gene: TRBV7-2; d_gene: TRBD1; CDR3nt: TGTGCCAGCAGCCCTAAGCCGCGCCCTACAGGGGGGGGATATCAGCCCCAGCATTTT; CDR3aa: CASSPKPRPTGGGYQPQHF
j_gene: TRBJ1-2; abundance: NA; v_gene: TRBV2; d_gene: NA; CDR3nt: TGTGCCAGCACCATCGAGGCAATTACTAACTATGGCTACACCTTC; CDR3aa: CASTIEAITNYGYTF
j_gene: TRBJ1-1; abundance: NA; v_gene: TRBV3-1/TRBV3-2; d_gene: NA; CDR3nt: TGTGCCAGCAGTTACGGGACAACTGAAGCTTTCTTT; CDR3aa: CASSYGTTEAFF
j_gene: TRBJ2-7; abundance: NA; v_gene: TRBV5-5; d_gene: TRBD1; CDR3nt: TGTGCCAGCAGCTTGGGCTATGGACAGGGGGCAGAGCAGTACTTC; CDR3aa: CASSLGYGQGAEQYF
j_gene: TRBJ1-5; abundance: NA; v_gene: TRBV29-1; d_gene: TRBD1; CDR3nt: TGCAGCGAACGGACAGGGGGCCATCAGCCCCAGCATTTT; CDR3aa: CSERTGGHQPQHF
j_gene: TRBJ1-1; abundance: NA; v_gene: TRBV2; d_gene: TRBD1; CDR3nt: TGTGCCAGCCTAATGGGACAGGAGAACACTGAAGCTTTCTTT; CDR3aa: CASLMGQENTEAFF
j_gene: TRBJ1-2; abundance: NA; v_gene: TRBV29-1; d_gene: TRBD1; CDR3nt: TGCAGCGTTGCCGGGACAGGGGGATATGGCTACACCTTC; CDR3aa: CSVAGTGGYGYTF
j_gene: TRBJ2-1; abundance: NA; v_gene: TRBV29-1; d_gene: TRBD2; CDR3nt: TGCAGCGTTGGGCTAGCGGGGGGGGTGAATGAGCAGTTCTTC; CDR3aa: CSVGLAGGVNEQFF
j_gene: TRBJ1-3; abundance: NA; v_gene: TRBV10-3; d_gene: TRBD1; CDR3nt: TGTGCCACGGGACAGGGGGTCTCTGGAAACACCATATATTTT; CDR3aa: CATGQGVSGNTIYF
j_gene: TRBJ2-2; abundance: NA; v_gene: TRBV10-2; d_gene: NA; CDR3nt: TGCGCCAGCGGGCCAGGGATAAACACCGGGGAGCTGTTTTTT; CDR3aa: CASGPGINTGELFF
j_gene: TRBJ2-5; abundance: NA; v_gene: TRBV27; d_gene: TRBD2; CDR3nt: TGTGCCAGCAGTTTAAGGTCCCTTGGGACTAGCGGGGGGGTTGGTGAGACCCAGTACTTC; CDR3aa: CASSLRSLGTSGGVGETQYF
j_gene: TRBJ2-7; abundance: NA; v_gene: TRBV7-3; d_gene: NA; CDR3nt: TGTGCCAGCAGCTTAAACCCGACGGGACTCAGCTACGAGCAGTACTTC; CDR3aa: CASSLNPTGLSYEQYF
j_gene: TRBJ2-1; abundance: NA; v_gene: TRBV5-1; d_gene: NA; CDR3nt: TGCGCCAGCACCTTGGGGAGTAGCTCCTACAATGAGCAGTTCTTC; CDR3aa: CASTLGSSSYNEQFF
j_gene: TRBJ2-5; abundance: NA; v_gene: TRBV4-3; d_gene: NA; CDR3nt: TGCGCCAGCAGCCAAGATAGAGAGACCCAGTACTTC; CDR3aa: CASSQDRETQYF
j_gene: TRBJ1-5; abundance: once; v_gene: TRBV19; d_gene: NA; CDR3nt: TGTGCCAGTAGTCAGGGAAGGGTGGATCGGCCCCAGCATTTT; CDR3aa: CASSQGRVDRPQHF
j_gene: TRBJ2-7; abundance: once; v_gene: TRBV5-5; d_gene: NA; CDR3nt: TGTGCCAGCAGCTTGGAGGCTAGGTCCTACGAGCAGTACTTC; CDR3aa: CASSLEARSYEQYF
j_gene: TRBJ2-2; abundance: NA; v_gene: TRBV2; d_gene: TRBD2; CDR3nt: TGTGCCAGCATTTGGAGCGGGAAAAACACCGGGGAGCTGTTTTTT; CDR3aa: CASIWSGKNTGELFF
j_gene: TRBJ1-4; abundance: NA; v_gene: TRBV4-2; d_gene: NA; CDR3nt: TGTGCCAGCAGCCCGGGGGAGATCGATGAAAAACTGTTTTTT; CDR3aa: CASSPGEIDEKLFF
j_gene: TRBJ1-1; abundance: once; v_gene: TRBV29-1; d_gene: NA; CDR3nt: TGCAGCGCCGACGGACAGTCGAACACTGAAGCTTTCTTT; CDR3aa: CSADGQSNTEAFF
j_gene: TRBJ2-7; abundance: NA; v_gene: TRBV20-1; d_gene: NA; CDR3nt: TGCAGCGCAGAGGGGGGGGGCGAGCAGTACTTC; CDR3aa: CSAEGGGEQYF
j_gene: TRBJ1-6; abundance: once; v_gene: TRBV7-2; d_gene: NA; CDR3nt: TGTGCCAGCAGCTTTACAGGTTCACCCCTCCACTTT; CDR3aa: CASSFTGSPLHF
j_gene: TRBJ1-4; abundance: NA; v_gene: TRBV7-2; d_gene: TRBD1; CDR3nt: TGTGCCAGCAGCCTGGGACAGCCTGCAACTAATGAAAAACTGTTTTTT; CDR3aa: CASSLGQPATNEKLFF
j_gene: TRBJ1-2; abundance: few; v_gene: TRBV5-4; d_gene: TRBD1; CDR3nt: TGTGCCAGCAGCGCCGAGACAGGGCTAGCTAACTATGGCTACACCTTC; CDR3aa: CASSAETGLANYGYTF
j_gene: TRBJ2-5; abundance: NA; v_gene: TRBV19; d_gene: TRBD1; CDR3nt: TGTGCCAGTAGTCCTCGGACAGGGACTCAGGAGACCCAGTACTTC; CDR3aa: CASSPRTGTQETQYF
j_gene: TRBJ1-1; abundance: few; v_gene: TRBV2; d_gene: TRBD1; CDR3nt: TGTGCCAGAAGCCGGGACAGGAGAATGAACACTGAAGCTTTCTTT; CDR3aa: CARSRDRRMNTEAFF
j_gene: TRBJ1-1; abundance: NA; v_gene: TRBV25-1; d_gene: NA; CDR3nt: TGTGACTGGCGAGAAGGAGGGATGGGGGAGGCTGAAGCTTTCTTT; CDR3aa: CDWREGGMGEAEAFF
j_gene: TRBJ2-3; abundance: NA; v_gene: TRBV9; d_gene: TRBD2; CDR3nt: TGTGCCAGCAGCGTTAGCGGGGGGGCCTTGGGCACAGATACGCAGTATTTT; CDR3aa: CASSVSGGALGTDTQYF